Included here is one T cell receptor beta chain sequence, with context. The antigen it recognizes is unknown. The input lacks base qualities; no much larger clone sits a single base away. During the collection period, no immune events, such as infections, were documented for the healthy donors. Blood repertoires from healthy donors were used as a training cohort for calibrating time-dependent variance in a beta-binomial model of differential abundance of T-cell clones. There were roughly ten healthy donors in the training cohort, of whom 3 were female and 7 were male. On average the donors were 43 years old, and their ages spanned roughly 25 to 70 years. Obtained from a commercial supplier, whole blood was collected from each healthy donor at three time points set about two weeks apart. Genomic DNA was extracted from unsorted whole blood for immunosequencing. The data originate from a study of identifying expanded T cells in peripheral blood (dated by TCRdb to the late 2010s). Notes on the research overall: Technical replicates were generated by sequencing separate aliquots of the same genomic DNA pool, with four replicates compared pairwise. Here is what the overall study found, with its caveats: It was expected by the authors that biological variance in healthy repertoires might increase further over much longer intervals, such as months to years. Both the number of clones called differentially abundant and the false-positive rate were significantly reduced by the beta-binomial model across all healthy-donor time intervals. Variance in clone template counts between approximately two-week samples significantly increased with total template count across all healthy donors. The binomial model flagged roughly 1.2 differentially abundant clones between technical replicates but around 16 over roughly 2 weeks and 19 over approximately 4 weeks.

TCRbeta CDR3 regions were profiled with the immunoSEQ Assay using bias-controlled multiplex PCR amplification of genomic DNA. On the authors' methods: To quantify the absolute abundance of each unique TCRbeta CDR3 region, the sequences were collapsed and filtered. Differential abundance was tested with two models: a binomial (Fisher-equivalent) model and a beta-binomial model that adds time-dependent variance fitted from healthy donors. Clones with fewer than 5 combined templates were excluded, and clones with Benjamini-Hochberg FDR below 0.01 were called differentially abundant. Using the form v = (b*log(k)+a)^2, the beta-binomial variance was modeled as a function of the total template count across the two samples. TCRdb re-hosts the immuneACCESS table, in-frame sequences only. Its copies lack some clones; in the studies checked, an unresolved V gene accounts for under half of them, and the cause for the rest is not known. V and J calls and clone size are given by that table; D and trimming were obtained from the DNA. The sample includes about 52,000 clones, with 82% observed a single time. Together, the top ten hold approximately 15% of the sample.

Deletion took 1 base off V and 5 bases off J, with a span of 8 bases between the germline ends. The germline V gene gives CDR1 as SGHDN and CDR2 as FVKESK. Measured from the cysteine to the phenylalanine, the CDR3 is 13 residues long. Only the CDR3 region is kept as DNA, spanning 39 bases read in frame from base 1. Sequenced input: blood. The receptor was derived from a person aged 18 to 75 in good health. The chain couples TRBV14 to TRBJ1-1, with the D gene not clear enough to name. This receptor has the CDR3 CASSQGVGTEAFF. The DNA sequence is given as TGTGCCAGCAGCCAAGGGGTGGGTACTGAAGCTTTCTTT.